This T cell receptor (beta chain) was retrieved from a study of T cell changes during pregnancy in multiple sclerosis. The count of this clone is one. The CDR3 is made up of 14 amino acids. Germline CDR1 reads ENHRY; CDR2 reads SYGVKD. Trimming stripped 7 bases from V and 6 bases from J, with 16 bases between. Generated by immunoSEQ multiplex PCR, the TCRdb table keeps only in-frame clones and is missing some. Counted here are about 36,000 clones, roughly 90% occurring once; the ten biggest clones make up about 0.81%. The source material was CD4+ T cells from peripheral blood mononuclear cells, sampled after pregnancy. The chain links TRBV10-3 to TRBJ2-1, with a weak D call TRBD1 (6 bases). The sequence came from a female donor in good health, enrolled as a control in a pregnancy study. In DNA, the CDR3 is TGTGCCATCAACCCTGGGCAGGGGCGCAATGAGCAGTTCTTC. It translates to CAINPGQGRNEQFF.